This T cell receptor (beta chain) was recovered during a study of CD8+CD57+ T cells in acquired aplastic anemia (dated by TCRdb to 2017 to 2018). Regarding the study in general: Extracted DNA from sorted CD4+ and CD8+ cells averaged approximately 3 ug, ranging from roughly 0.19 to 27.4 ug. CD8+CD57+ expansion was defined as a frequency above the mean frequency observed in healthy subjects. Here is what the overall study found, with its caveats: Approximately 31 CD8+ CDR3 sequences were found in both patients and controls but appeared to be highly expressed in patients and within the immunodominant clones of the patients. CD8+ Simpson's diversity did not differ significantly between patients and healthy controls (P=0.060).

The germline V gene encodes CDR1 SGHTA and CDR2 FQGTGA. Counted from cysteine to phenylalanine, this CDR3 has 15 amino acids. The retained sequence is limited to the CDR3, 45 bases, with the frame set at the first base. The trim is 2 bases for V and 4 bases for J, with a gap of 13 bases between the germline ends. The sample holds one count of this clonotype. What this receptor recognizes is not known. No per-base quality is available; no much larger clone lies one base away. A read on its own is weak evidence. Expansion of CD8+CD57+ cells had been shown by flow cytometry in the patients chosen for sequencing. Every patient had severe acquired aplastic anemia, diagnosed using the International Study of Aplastic Anemia and Agranulocytosis and Camitta criteria. Patients had received no therapy at the time of blood sampling. TCR repertoires of sorted CD4+ and CD8+ blood T cells from severe aplastic anemia patients and healthy subjects were deep-sequenced in the study. Patients were enrolled in the USA under clinicaltrials.gov protocols 00001620, 01623167, 00001397, 00071045, 00081523 and 00961064. Ficoll-Paque density gradient centrifugation was used to isolate peripheral blood mononuclear cells. CD4+ and CD8+ T cells were sorted by FACS or magnetic beads before DNA extraction.

Genomic DNA was used as template for profiling of TCR beta VDJ combinations and CDR3 sequences. An Illumina HiSeq 2000 was used for TCR repertoire sequencing. Turning to the authors' computational methods: Repertoire assessment relied on Simpson's diversity index, CDR3 size and DJ length profiles, and TRBV/TRBJ rearrangement plots. The most abundant DNA sequence in the deep sequencing data was taken as the immunodominant clone. CDR3 amino acid sequences were screened for sharing across subjects and compared with published repertoires and the VDJdb database. TCRdb cleaned the public reads at Q25 with fastp, built clones with MiXCR and kept in-frame beta chains. Merged by CDR3 protein, the rows form single entries marked with the most common genes and DNA. These V and J calls rely on TCRdb rather than the paper's analysis. Counted in this sample were around 200,000 distinct CDR3 sequences; more than 60% of them appeared once. Clones ranked in the top ten supply about two fifths of the sample.

Sequenced: sorted CD4+, CD8+, or CD8+CD57+ T cells (not recorded which) from PBMCs. The chain employs TRBV7-3 and TRBJ2-3, and possibly TRBD2, on 5 matching bases. The receptor comes from a human donor with aplastic anemia. The DNA reads as follows: TGTGCCAGCAGCTTAGCGCTCATTAGCGCAGATACGCAGTATTTT. This translates into CASSLALISADTQYF.